This TCR beta chain comes out of a study of T cell responses to AZD1222 COVID-19 vaccine. Overall study results and limits: In a largely white British group with more females than males, clonal diversity was possibly underestimated. All repertoire sampling was performed exclusively after the peak T cell response.

The table came from immunoSEQ multiplex PCR; TCRdb's copy has only in-frame clones and leaves some out. The sample carries around 81,000 clones, 82% recorded once. The CDR3 spans 14 residues. V lost 0 bases, J lost 3 bases, and 8 bases lay in between. The V gene's germline CDR1 is LGHNA and CDR2 YSLEER. This clone turned up a few times. Antigen: not known. The sample holds other DNA sequences that translate to the same CDR3. Sequences were derived from peripheral blood, sampled on day 0 of AZD1222 vaccination. The V and J genes are TRBV4-3 and TRBJ2-5; tentative D call: TRBD2 (5 bases). This sequence originates from an adult in good health. The CDR3 loop is CASSQDTGKETQYF. CDR3 nucleotide sequence: TGCGCCAGCAGCCAAGATACGGGGAAAGAGACCCAGTACTTC.